This T cell receptor beta chain appears in the sequencing data of a study of post-analysis software for immune sequencing data (dated by TCRdb to the mid-2010s). In the study overall: Recorded disease courses included relapsing-remitting, secondary progressive and progressive-relapsing multiple sclerosis, with some patients lacking subtype annotation. The patient repertoires were compared against around eleven previously published healthy control repertoires obtained from donors aged 6 to 25 years. A subset of samples was prepared in parallel using single-end sample barcoding, then pooled and co-amplified after Illumina adapter ligation.

TCR beta repertoires were profiled from peripheral blood of 13 young patients with multiple sclerosis to demonstrate the VDJtools post-analysis software. Multiple sclerosis patients were children and adolescents aged about 6 to 17 years. The method behind the library was PCR. Sequenced on an Illumina HiSeq 2500. To reduce PCR and sequencing biases, unique molecular identifiers were incorporated into the TCR beta cDNA libraries. About 0.5 million cDNA molecules were obtained for every 1 to 10 million input T cells, so each molecule roughly corresponded to one T cell. Patient libraries were prepared and sequenced with the same protocol used for the earlier healthy control dataset. Samples belonging to the same batch were prepared together, multiplexed and sequenced on a shared HiSeq lane. As for how the authors treated the data: MIGEC handled the raw barcoded reads, throwing out single-read molecular identifier groups before consensus assembly and CDR3 extraction. Clonotype tables were post-analysed with VDJtools, normalizing diversity by down-sampling all datasets to the smallest sample size. Repertoire overlap clustering matched CDR3 amino acid but not nucleotide sequences to correct batch-related cross-sample contamination. The raw public reads went through TCRdb reprocessing: fastp at Q25, MiXCR clone calling, in-frame beta chains kept. When rows share a CDR3 protein, they turn into one entry using the most common DNA and genes. The V and J calls follow TCRdb's processing rather than the paper's. Counted in this sample were approximately 630,000 distinct CDR3 sequences; 59% of them appeared once. In total, the top ten clones hold roughly 12% of the sample.

The paper as a whole reports these results and caveats: Direct clustering with F measure revealed strong co-clustering of samples prepared in the same batch, which led to a batch-effect correction. Normalized Chao1 diversity was significantly lower in multiple sclerosis patients than controls, suggesting substantial peripheral T-cell clonal expansion. The multiple sclerosis patient group was slightly younger than the control group. Significantly higher frequencies in patients than in controls were found for a handful of TRBV segments, including TRBV5-6, TRBV5-1 and TRBV20-1.

CDR3 length: 11 amino acids, cysteine to phenylalanine. The retained sequence is limited to the CDR3, 33 bases, with the frame set at the first base. Trimming takes 6 bases from V and 7 bases from J, and the germline ends sit 9 bases apart. Sequences MNHNY (CDR1) and SVGAGI (CDR2) are obtained from the germline V gene (reference sequence). With regard to this clonotype: The antigen this receptor binds is unknown. No much larger clonotype is one base removed from it; base qualities were not supplied.

The sample comprised blood. The sequence is built from TRBV6-6 and TRBJ1-1; the D segment cannot be called with confidence. This clonotype was obtained from a girl aged 2-10 years with multiple sclerosis. The sequence in DNA is TGTGCCAGCAGGGGTACGAATGAAGCTTTCTTT. Translated, this gives CASRGTNEAFF.